This TCR beta chain was obtained from a study of cytomegalovirus exposure and HLA in healthy donors. Study-wide background: One earlier analysis, a look at around 180 million T cells, found about 100 million unique TCR beta sequences.

CDR3 length: 16 residues. J was trimmed by 1 base and V by 4 bases; bases with no gene match: 4. CDR1 and CDR2 from the germline V gene are MNHNS and SASEGT. It was with 60 Vbeta and 13 Jbeta primers that the PCR ran. Produced via immunoSEQ multiplex PCR; TCRdb's table is partial and in-frame only. The data contain more than 80,000 clones, around 68% of them seen just once; the ten biggest clones take up about 15%. The sequence derives from a woman aged 35 to 49 in good health and CMV-seropositive. The chain couples TRBV6-1 to TRBJ2-6, with 7 positions matching TRBD2. The sample consisted of PBMCs. As DNA, the CDR3 is TGTGCCAGCAGTGGGGGGGGAGCGTCTGGGGCCAACGTCCTGACTTTC. This encodes CASSGGGASGANVLTF.